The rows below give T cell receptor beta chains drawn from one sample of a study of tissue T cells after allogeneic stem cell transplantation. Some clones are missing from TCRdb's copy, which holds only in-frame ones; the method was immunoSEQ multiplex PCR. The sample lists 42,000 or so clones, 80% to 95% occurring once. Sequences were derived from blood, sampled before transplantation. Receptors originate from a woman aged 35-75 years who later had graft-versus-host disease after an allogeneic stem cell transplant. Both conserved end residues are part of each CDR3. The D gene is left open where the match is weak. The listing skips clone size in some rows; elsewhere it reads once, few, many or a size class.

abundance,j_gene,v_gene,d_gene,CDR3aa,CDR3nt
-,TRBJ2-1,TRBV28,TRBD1,CASSTAGTGMGEQFF,TGTGCCAGCAGCACAGCCGGGACAGGGATGGGTGAGCAGTTCTTC
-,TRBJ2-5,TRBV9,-,CASSPLDGWAGETQYF,TGTGCCAGCAGCCCCCTCGACGGCTGGGCGGGAGAGACCCAGTACTTC
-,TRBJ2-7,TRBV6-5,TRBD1,CASTRSGQGSYEQYF,TGTGCCAGCACTCGGTCGGGACAGGGATCCTACGAGCAGTACTTC
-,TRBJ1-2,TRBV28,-,CASSRGGGNYGYTF,TGTGCCAGCAGTCGAGGTGGCGGGAACTATGGCTACACCTTC
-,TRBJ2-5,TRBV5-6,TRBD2,CASSLVSGRAEETQYF,TGTGCCAGCAGCTTGGTTAGCGGGAGGGCTGAAGAGACCCAGTACTTC
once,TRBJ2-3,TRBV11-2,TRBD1,CASSRDRGRADTQYF,TGTGCCAGCAGCCGGGACAGGGGGCGGGCAGATACGCAGTATTTT
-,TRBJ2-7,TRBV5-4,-,CASSTSPATEQYF,TGTGCCAGCAGCACCTCCCCGGCTACAGAGCAGTACTTC
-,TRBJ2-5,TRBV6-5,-,CATAGGPGETQYF,TGTGCTACCGCTGGTGGTCCTGGAGAGACCCAGTACTTC
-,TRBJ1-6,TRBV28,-,CASSLRPPLHF,TGTGCCAGCAGTTTGAGGCCACCCCTCCACTTT
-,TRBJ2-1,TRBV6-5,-,CASSYGRLSYNEQFF,TGTGCCAGCAGTTACGGGCGCTTGAGTTACAATGAGCAGTTCTTC
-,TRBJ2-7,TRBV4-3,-,CASSQSGADMTYEQYF,TGCGCCAGCAGCCAATCCGGAGCGGATATGACCTACGAGCAGTACTTC
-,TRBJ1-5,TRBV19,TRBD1,CASRTTWTGVNQPQHF,TGTGCCAGTAGGACTACCTGGACAGGAGTGAATCAGCCCCAGCATTTT
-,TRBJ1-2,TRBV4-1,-,CASSQERGNYGYTF,TGCGCCAGCAGCCAAGAACGAGGGAACTATGGCTACACCTTC
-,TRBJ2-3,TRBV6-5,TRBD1,CASRAGQGPLYQYF,TGTGCCAGCAGAGCGGGACAGGGGCCCCTCTACCAGTATTTT
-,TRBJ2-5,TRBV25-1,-,CASRPRGSWETQYF,TGTGCCAGCAGACCCCGGGGGAGTTGGGAGACCCAGTACTTC
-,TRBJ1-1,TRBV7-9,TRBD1,CASSSGDRAAFF,TGTGCCAGCAGCTCGGGGGACAGGGCGGCTTTCTTT
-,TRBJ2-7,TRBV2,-,CASSEGSWGTYEQYF,TGTGCCAGCAGTGAGGGGAGTTGGGGAACCTACGAGCAGTACTTC
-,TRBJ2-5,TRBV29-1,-,CSTEFPATQETQYF,TGCAGCACCGAATTTCCGGCCACCCAAGAGACCCAGTACTTC
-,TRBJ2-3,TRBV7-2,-,CASSSQRVFTDTQYF,TGTGCCAGCAGCTCCCAACGGGTCTTCACAGATACGCAGTATTTT
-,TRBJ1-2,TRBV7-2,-,CASSPSTLANYGYTF,TGTGCCAGCAGCCCCTCAACGTTGGCTAACTATGGCTACACCTTC
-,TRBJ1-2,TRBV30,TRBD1,CAWEQGVNYGYTF,TGTGCCTGGGAACAGGGGGTTAACTATGGCTACACCTTC
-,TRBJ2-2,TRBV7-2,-,CASSLASGAGELFF,TGTGCCAGCAGCTTAGCGTCAGGGGCCGGGGAGCTGTTTTTT
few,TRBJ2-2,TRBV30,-,CAWSHRAPLGELFF,TGTGCCTGGAGTCATCGGGCCCCCCTGGGGGAGCTGTTTTTT
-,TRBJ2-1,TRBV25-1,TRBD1,CASSPRPGTGFNEQFF,TGTGCCAGCAGCCCTCGCCCGGGGACAGGTTTCAATGAGCAGTTCTTC
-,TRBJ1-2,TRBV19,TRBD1,CASSARQGNYGYTF,TGTGCCAGTAGTGCTCGACAGGGTAACTATGGCTACACCTTC
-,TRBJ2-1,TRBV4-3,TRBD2,CASSTQLAGGYNEQFF,TGCGCCAGCAGCACCCAACTAGCGGGAGGTTACAATGAGCAGTTCTTC
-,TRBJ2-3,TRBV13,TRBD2,CASSKLAASTDTQYF,TGTGCCAGCAGCAAACTAGCGGCTAGCACAGATACGCAGTATTTT
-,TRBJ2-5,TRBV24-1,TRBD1,CATSGGGRETQYF,TGTGCCACCAGTGGAGGGGGCCGGGAGACCCAGTACTTC
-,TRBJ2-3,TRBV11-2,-,CASSSSTDTQYF,TGTGCCAGCAGCTCTAGCACAGATACGCAGTATTTT
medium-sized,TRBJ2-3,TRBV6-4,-,CASSDSRGAADTQYF,TGTGCCAGCAGTGACTCGAGGGGGGCCGCAGATACGCAGTATTTT
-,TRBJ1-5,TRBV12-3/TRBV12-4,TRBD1,CASSFPGTDPHF,TGTGCCAGCAGTTTCCCGGGGACAGACCCACATTTT
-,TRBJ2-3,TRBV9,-,CASSLLSMGTDTQYF,TGTGCCAGCAGCCTACTTTCAATGGGCACAGATACGCAGTATTTT
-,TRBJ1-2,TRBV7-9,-,CASSKDSYGYTF,TGTGCCAGCAGCAAGGACAGCTATGGCTACACCTTC
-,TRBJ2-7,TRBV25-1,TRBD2,CASSQRGGGYEQYF,TGTGCCAGCAGCCAGCGGGGAGGAGGATACGAGCAGTACTTC
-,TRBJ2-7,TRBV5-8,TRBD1,CASFLQGANYEQYF,TGTGCCAGCTTTTTACAGGGGGCCAACTACGAGCAGTACTTC
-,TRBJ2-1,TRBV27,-,CASSFTGGANEQFF,TGTGCCAGCAGTTTTACGGGGGGCGCGAATGAGCAGTTCTTC
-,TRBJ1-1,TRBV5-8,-,CASSLVRGLRSTEAFF,TGTGCCAGCAGCTTGGTACGGGGCTTAAGAAGCACTGAAGCTTTCTTT
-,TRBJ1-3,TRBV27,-,CASSENPLSSGNTIYF,TGTGCCAGCAGTGAAAATCCGCTAAGCTCTGGAAACACCATATATTTT
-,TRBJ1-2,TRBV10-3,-,CAIARGNYGYTF,TGTGCCATCGCGAGGGGGAACTATGGCTACACCTTC
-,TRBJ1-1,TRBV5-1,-,CASSEGMYTEAFF,TGCGCCAGCAGTGAGGGCATGTACACTGAAGCTTTCTTT
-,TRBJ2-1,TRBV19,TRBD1,CASSSGQGPYNEQFF,TGTGCCAGTAGTTCCGGACAGGGGCCCTACAATGAGCAGTTCTTC
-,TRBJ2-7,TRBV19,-,CASRKTTDSYEQYF,TGTGCCAGTAGAAAAACTACAGATTCCTACGAGCAGTACTTC
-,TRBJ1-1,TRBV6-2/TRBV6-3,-,CASSSAFMNTEAFF,TGTGCCAGCAGTTCGGCATTTATGAACACTGAAGCTTTCTTT
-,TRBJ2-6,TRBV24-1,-,CATSGRSGANVLTF,TGTGCCACCAGTGGTCGCTCTGGGGCCAACGTCCTGACTTTC
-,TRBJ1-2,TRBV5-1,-,CASSLMGSLQGTVDYGYTF,TGCGCCAGCAGCTTGATGGGATCACTACAAGGAACAGTGGACTATGGCTACACCTTC
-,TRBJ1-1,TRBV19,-,CASSPGEGVFLAEAFF,TGTGCCAGTAGCCCAGGGGAGGGGGTGTTTCTCGCTGAAGCTTTCTTT